What follows is one T cell receptor beta chain and its context. This sample was taken from a study of blood T cell repertoires in COVID-19. About the research overall: COVID-19 samples, acute and convalescent, were from the United States, Italy and Spain.

CDR1 is KGHSH and CDR2 is LQKENI in the germline V gene. The junction had 4 bases not matched to a gene; V was cut back by 5 bases and J by 4 bases. The CDR3 spans 13 residues. The protocol was immunoSEQ multiplex PCR, while the TCRdb copy is restricted to in-frame clones and leaves out a portion. The repertoire holds roughly 30,000 clones, with 89% as singletons. The TCR was taken from an elderly man with acute or convalescent COVID-19. Sequenced sample: peripheral blood. The chain has TRBV18 and TRBJ1-2; the match to TRBD1 covers 7 bases. The CDR3 region has the DNA TGTGCCAGCTCAGGGACAGTACTCTATGGCTACACCTTC. This gives the protein CASSGTVLYGYTF.